Below are 24 T cell receptor beta chains sequenced from a single sample in a study of blood T cells in healthy people across ages. The use of a sample-barcoded 5' primer and a J-beta primer mix characterized a second PCR of roughly 6 to 11 cycles. TCRdb fed the 5' RACE reads into MiXCR, producing one record per CDR3 protein. The table records about 680,000 distinct CDR3 sequences, roughly 49% of them present only once. The sample was blood. The receptor set was obtained from an older woman in good health.

The V and J genes are TRBV6-5 and TRBJ2-7; D is possibly TRBD1 or TRBD2 (6 bases each). The J call may not be correct, given that the DNA end is closer to TRBJ2-5. Germline V CDR1 and CDR2: MNHEY, SVGAGI. This CDR3 has 16 amino acids. The CDR3 spells CASSYDQKGGGETQYF. The CDR3 bases are TGTGCCAGCAGTTACGACCAGAAGGGGGGTGGAGAGACCCAGTACTTC.

The rearrangement links TRBV5-8 to TRBJ1-2; 7 positions match TRBD1. This CDR3 contains 15 residues. Per the germline V gene, CDR1 is SGHTS and CDR2 is YDEGEE. With V trimmed by 0 bases and J by 3 bases, 5 bases remained unmatched. The CDR3 region is CASSLAWDSYYGYTF. In DNA, the CDR3 is TGTGCCAGCAGCTTGGCCTGGGACAGCTACTATGGCTACACCTTC.

Worth noting for this clonotype: One end of the junction fails to match germline, which may point to a read error. V is TRBV7-9 and J is TRBJ1-1; D gene ambiguous. Germline V CDR1 and CDR2: SEHNR, FQNEAQ (reference sequence). The CDR3 spans 13 residues. Written as DNA, the CDR3 is TGTGCCAGCAGCGTAGCGGAGAACACCGAAGCTTTCTTT. Translating gives CASSVAENTEAFF.

This chain links TRBV2 with TRBJ2-3; 12 bases map to TRBD1. The V gene's germline CDR1 is SNHLY and CDR2 FYNNEI. The CDR3 loop spans 16 amino acids. V was pared by 6 bases and J by 5 bases, with 9 bases of the junction left unmatched. DNA of the CDR3: TGTGCCAGCAGGTACCCGGGACAGGGGGCTGGAGATACGCAGTATTTT. It codes for CASRYPGQGAGDTQYF.

A remark on this clonotype: One junction end does not reproduce the germline sequence, and a read error may be involved. The chain is built from TRBV7-9 and TRBJ2-3; either TRBD1 or TRBD2 may supply D (5 bases each). Looked up from germline, CDR1 is SEHNR and CDR2 is FQNEAQ (reference sequence). The CDR3 covers 13 residues. DNA for the CDR3: TGTTCCAGCAGCTCCCGGGACGGAGATACGCAGTATTTT. As protein: CSSSSRDGDTQYF.

A remark on this clonotype: One end of the junction does not line up with germline, which may come from a read error. This rearrangement joins TRBV12-3 or TRBV12-4 to TRBJ1-1; possible D gene TRBD1, 6 bases. The CDR3 spans 16 residues. The CDR3 sequence is CASSLTQRQVNSEAFF. The CDR3 coding sequence is TGTGCCAGCAGTTTGACCCAGCGACAGGTGAACAGTGAAGCTTTCTTT.

In this sample, this clonotype turned up a few times. V usage is TRBV20-1 and J usage is TRBJ2-3; 7 nucleotides agree with TRBD2. Per the germline V gene, CDR1 is DFQATT and CDR2 is SNEGSKA (reference sequence). The CDR3 has 13 residues. The DNA for the CDR3 is TGCAGGGTAGCGGGCCCCAGCACAGATACGCAGTATTTT. This codes for CRVAGPSTDTQYF.

There are a few counts of this clonotype. A much larger clone lies a single base off, so this may be a read error. J is TRBJ2-3 and V is TRBV25-1; 7 positions match TRBD2. The trim removed 6 bases at V and 4 bases at J, leaving 7 bases unmatched. CDR3 length equals 14 residues. The germline gives CDR1 MGHDK, CDR2 SYGVNS. The CDR3 loop reads CASRAGGSADTQYF. DNA for the CDR3: TGTGCCAGCAGGGCGGGCGGGAGTGCAGATACGCAGTATTTT.

This clonotype was counted a few times. This rearrangement joins TRBV5-1 to TRBJ2-3, with D possibly matching TRBD1 (5 bases). The V gene's germline CDR1 is SGHRS and CDR2 YFSETQ. V lost 2 bases to trimming and J lost 1 base, with 26 bases between them. The CDR3 extends over 20 amino acids. The DNA of the CDR3 is TGCGCCAGCAGCTTTGTAGGACAAGGAGATATTATTCGCGGCACAGATACGCAGTATTTT. It translates to CASSFVGQGDIIRGTDTQYF.

The chain couples TRBV29-1 to TRBJ2-5; D possibly corresponds to TRBD2 (6 bases). Germline values: CDR1 SQVTM, CDR2 ANQGSEA. The germline V and J ends were trimmed by 5 bases and 3 bases, with 10 bases remaining between them. CDR3 length: 12 residues. The CDR3 reads CSVLGGEETQYF. The CDR3 DNA is TGCAGCGTTTTGGGGGGAGAAGAGACCCAGTACTTC.

The chain is built from TRBV25-1 and TRBJ2-2, with D unclear. The length of the CDR3 is 12 residues. V was cut by 2 bases and J by 13 bases, with 11 bases left in between. Germline V gene sequence: CDR1 MGHDK, CDR2 SYGVNS. CDR3 in DNA: TGTGCCAGCAGTGAAGGTGCCCCCGGGCTGTTTTTT. Its protein is CASSEGAPGLFF. The entire variable domain, with the rest obtained from reference TRBV25-1 and TRBJ2-2, is as follows: EADIYQTPRYLVIGTGKKITLECSQTMGHDKMYWYQQDPGMELHLIHYSYGVNSTEKGDLSSESTVSRIRTEHFPLTLESARPSHTSQYLCASSEGAPGLFFGEGSRLTVL.

As regards this clonotype: One end of the junction varies from germline; a read error may be responsible. The chain is built from TRBV20-1 and TRBJ2-1, with TRBD2 matching over 10 bases. From germline, CDR1 is DFQATT and CDR2 SNEGSKA (reference sequence). This CDR3 contains 15 residues. The CDR3 spells CSAISVAGGYNEQLF. The DNA for the CDR3 is TGCAGTGCTATTTCCGTAGCGGGAGGCTACAATGAGCAGTTATTC.

The chain is built from TRBV29-1 and TRBJ2-7; TRBD2 matches 7 bases. The germline CDR1 and CDR2 sequences are SQVTM and ANQGSEA. The CDR3 extends over 16 amino acids. V shed 7 bases and J 7 bases; nucleotides not matched to a gene: 22. CDR3 nucleotides: TGCAGCGCTCCCCCTCGCGGGGGAAGCTCCTACAATGAGCAGTACTTC. Residues: CSAPPRGGSSYNEQYF.

This clonotype occurred a few times. The gene calls are TRBV3-1 and TRBJ2-7, with no clear D. V was cut by 4 bases and J by 6 bases, with 10 bases left in between. Germline CDR1 is LGHDT and CDR2 is YNNKEL (reference sequence). The CDR3 sequence is 12 residues long. The CDR3: CASSLRASEQYF. The DNA of the CDR3 is TGTGCCAGCAGCCTACGAGCCTCCGAGCAGTACTTC.

The chain is built from TRBV14 and TRBJ2-7, with D possibly matching TRBD2 (5 bases). CDR3 length: 14 residues. Germline V gene sequence: CDR1 SGHDN, CDR2 FVKESK. Trimming pared 4 bases from V and 3 bases from J, leaving 13 bases between. The CDR3 protein is CASSPRVYNYEQYF. The CDR3 region has the DNA TGTGCCAGCAGCCCGAGGGTGTACAACTACGAGCAGTACTTC.

This clonotype was seen a handful of times. The J gene is TRBJ2-1, the V gene TRBV28; 11 bases line up with TRBD2. Trimming cost V 3 bases and J 10 bases; bases outside gene matches: 11. The germline V gene has CDR1 MDHEN and CDR2 SYDVKM. The CDR3 has 16 amino acids. Written as DNA, the CDR3 is TGTGCCAGCAGTTTTTTAGCGGGAGGGCCGATCGGGGAGCAGTTCTTC. This gives the protein CASSFLAGGPIGEQFF.

The rearrangement links TRBV5-1 to TRBJ2-7, with no clear D. V was clipped by 1 base and J by 7 bases, with 12 bases between them. The CDR3 runs to 13 residues. CDR1 is SGHRS and CDR2 is YFSETQ in the germline V gene. The CDR3 spells CASSLMGSWEQYF. Written as DNA, the CDR3 is TGCGCCAGCAGCTTGATGGGGTCTTGGGAGCAGTACTTC. Full variable domain (rest looked up from reference TRBV5-1 and TRBJ2-7): KAGVTQTPRYLIKTRGQQVTLSCSPISGHRSVSWYQQTPGQGLQFLFEYFSETQRNKGNFPGRFSGRQFSNSRSEMNVSTLELGDSALYLCASSLMGSWEQYFGPGTRLTVT.

V is TRBV7-2 and J is TRBJ2-1, with 12 bases fitting TRBD2. This CDR3 is 17 amino acids long. With 5 bases clipped from V and 5 bases from J, the junction kept 10 bases outside the gene matches. Per germline, CDR1 SGHTA and CDR2 FQGNSA. The CDR3 loop is CASSARLAGERDNEQFF. The CDR3 region has the DNA TGTGCCAGCAGCGCCCGACTAGCGGGAGAAAGGGACAATGAGCAGTTCTTC.

The rearrangement uses TRBV29-1 and TRBJ1-2; TRBD1 is a possible D gene (6 bases). V was trimmed by 7 bases and J by 8 bases, leaving 14 bases between them. This CDR3 is built from 11 residues. Germline V gene data show CDR1 as SQVTM and CDR2 as ANQGSEA. This chain's CDR3 is CSGSGGWGYTF. DNA of the CDR3: TGCAGCGGGTCGGGGGGCTGGGGCTACACCTTC.

This clonotype was counted between two and nine times. The rearrangement joins TRBV18 to TRBJ2-1; TRBD2 agrees at 13 bases. V shed 2 bases, J shed 9 bases, and the junction held 4 bases outside the gene matches. The CDR3 covers 15 residues. The V gene's germline CDR1 is KGHSH and CDR2 LQKENI. CDR3 DNA: TGTGCCAGCTCACCAAGGACTAGCGGGAGTGGTGAGCAGTTCTTC. Amino acid sequence: CASSPRTSGSGEQFF.

This clonotype was counted ten times or more. The V gene is TRBV4-2, the J gene TRBJ2-7; 8 bases fit TRBD2. The junction had 7 bases not matched to a gene; V was cut back by 0 bases and J by 9 bases. Germline V gene data show CDR1 as LGHNA and CDR2 as YNFKEQ. The CDR3 runs to 14 residues. CDR3 coding DNA: TGTGCCAGCAGCCAAGATTCAAGCGGGAGTGCGCAGTACTTC. Residues: CASSQDSSGSAQYF.

This clonotype showed up just a few times. V usage is TRBV20-1 and J usage is TRBJ2-1, with TRBD2 matching over 7 bases. In germline, CDR1 is DFQATT, CDR2 SNEGSKA (reference sequence). The junction had 8 bases not matched to a gene; V was cut back by 0 bases and J by 3 bases. The CDR3 covers 16 residues. DNA for the CDR3: TGCAGTGCTAGAGATACCGGGGCTAGCGGCTACAATGAGCAGTTCTTC. This encodes CSARDTGASGYNEQFF.

This rearrangement joins TRBV3-1 to TRBJ1-1; possibly TRBD1 for D (6 bases). CDR1 LGHDT and CDR2 YNNKEL come from the germline V gene (reference sequence). The CDR3 is 15 amino acids. The germline V and J ends were trimmed by 6 bases and 3 bases, with 17 bases remaining between them. CDR3 residues: CASRPAWGQDTEAFF. The CDR3 nucleotides are TGTGCCAGCAGACCGGCGTGGGGGCAGGACACTGAAGCTTTCTTT.

The V gene is TRBV7-9, the J gene TRBJ2-1; D uncertain. Trimming took off 7 bases at V and 0 bases at J, with 10 bases between the two ends. CDR3 length equals 14 residues. The V gene's germline CDR1 is SEHNR and CDR2 FQNEAQ (reference sequence). The CDR3 region has the DNA TGTGCCAGCACTCACCAGGACTCCTACAATGAGCAGTTCTTC. This sequence encodes CASTHQDSYNEQFF. The whole variable domain, filled in from reference TRBV7-9 and TRBJ2-1, reads DTGVSQNPRHKITKRGQNVTFRCDPISEHNRLYWYRQTLGQGPEFLTYFQNEAQLEKSRLLSDRFSAERPKGSFSTLEIQRTEQGDSAMYLCASTHQDSYNEQFFGPGTRLTVL.